The entry that follows covers one TCR beta chain sequence. Its specificity is unknown. Trimming took 5 bases from V and 11 from J; bases not matched to a gene: 11. The CDR3 contains 13 residues. Per the germline V gene, CDR1 is SGHTA and CDR2 is FQGNSA. This record belongs to a study of blood T cells in healthy people across ages. Study results and caveats: The percentage of naive T cells correlated strongly with TCR beta diversity. Observed TCR beta diversity per million T cells went down as age went up. This fall followed a roughly linear course with age. The donors' CMV status was not determined, possibly confounding changes in expanded clonotypes.

Donors each provided about 9.5 milliliters of peripheral blood. Through a sample-barcoded 5' primer and a J-beta primer mix, a second PCR was run for about 6 to 11 cycles. A single record per CDR3 protein comes from TCRdb applying MiXCR to the 5' RACE reads. The table shows around 970,000 distinct CDR3 sequences, with around 54% occurring only once. V is TRBV7-2 and J is TRBJ2-5; 7 bases are shared with TRBD1. The TCR originated in a woman aged 55-75 years in good health. Sequencing used blood. The CDR3 DNA follows: TGTGCCAGCAGCACTCGACAGGGCTCCTGGCAGTACTTC. Its protein is CASSTRQGSWQYF.